The T cell receptor beta chain described here comes from a study of CXCR3-negative and CXCR3-positive naive CD8 T cells. Study-level background: There were 140 million or so TRB reads altogether, and each library had about 1.5 +/- 0.3 million of them.

A CD45RO-CCR7+CD27+CD95- profile was what naive CD8+ T cells displayed. The authors prepared UMI-labeled TRB cDNA libraries by 5' RACE. Reprocessing the 5' RACE reads, TCRdb reports a single entry for every CDR3 protein and omits DNA. The sample features around 63,000 distinct CDR3 sequences, with approximately 0.8% in its top ten. To note about this clonotype: What it recognizes is unknown.

Study outcomes and limitations: The study found that naive CXCR3-negative and CXCR3-positive cells shared TRBV-TRBJ usage, while memory cells differed. CXCR3 expression partially decreased after cryopreservation; most assays used fresh PBMCs. A higher hydrophobicity marked the TRB CDR3s of CXCR3-positive naive cells versus CXCR3-negative naive cells.

The V gene's germline CDR1 is ENHRY and CDR2 SYGVKD. The CDR3 spans 13 residues. J is TRBJ2-7 and V is TRBV10-3. Sequenced sample: naive CXCR3+ CD8+ T cells from blood. Regarding subset: CD45RO-CCR7+CD27+CD95- naive CD8+ T cells expressing CXCR3 (TNR3+). The receptor was isolated from a human donor in good health. Some clones in this sample may be carry-over from other donors' samples. The chain's CDR3 is CATTQGGTYEQYF.